Below, one TCR beta chain is given with its context. This entry comes from a study of PD-L1 blockade in urothelial cancer. On the study more broadly: Study patients had been treated with 0 to 3 previous chemotherapy regimens. There were a median of approximately 130,000 T cells in blood samples.

Documented time point: peripheral blood 6 weeks after treatment start. For each patient, 1 to 8 samples were obtained, pretreatment and on-treatment. Sequencing used immunoSEQ multiplex PCR; TCRdb keeps in-frame clones, though not all of them. This sample has over 70,000 clones, with approximately 82% found just once. The CDR3 is 13 amino acids. The ends lost 5 bases at V and 4 bases at J; junction bases unmatched: 5. Germline CDR1 is SGHTS and CDR2 is YDEGEE. This specimen was PBMCs, taken around atezolizumab (anti-PD-L1) treatment. The sequence was obtained from a man between 65 and 85 years old with urothelial cancer. The V gene is TRBV5-8, the J gene TRBJ1-2, with 7 bases lining up with TRBD1. CDR3 coding DNA: TGTGCCAGCAGTAGACAGGGCCCCTATGGCTACACCTTC. It is translated as CASSRQGPYGYTF.